A selection of T cell receptor beta chains follows, all from one sample in a study of T cells after posttransplantation cyclophosphamide. The data were produced by immunoSEQ multiplex PCR, yet TCRdb's version contains in-frame clones alone and is incomplete. This table has tens of thousands of clones, roughly 78% appearing once. The sample was CD4+ T cells sorted from blood, taken about 1,900 days after a stem cell transplant with posttransplant cyclophosphamide. These receptors were obtained from a female patient aged 40-50 years who received an allogeneic stem cell transplant from a related donor, was CMV-positive, and had no GVHD. Some of the T cells may derive from the graft donor. Both conserved end residues are part of each CDR3. The order of the fields is CDR3 protein, CDR3 DNA, J gene, V gene, clone size, D gene. The D gene is left open where the match is weak. The size entry is marked missing in some rows and otherwise reads once, few, many or a size class.

CASNTPGQFYEQYF TGTGCCAGCAATACCCCGGGACAGTTCTACGAGCAGTACTTC TRBJ2-7 TRBV28 - TRBD1
CASSFHPGDGYTF TGTGCCAGCAGTTTCCACCCAGGGGACGGCTACACCTTC TRBJ1-2 TRBV6-6 - -
CASSETGQGAGEQFF TGTGCCAGCAGCGAGACCGGACAGGGGGCAGGTGAGCAGTTCTTC TRBJ2-1 TRBV9 - TRBD1
CASYQGNNQPQHF TGTGCCAGTTATCAGGGTAACAATCAGCCCCAGCATTTT TRBJ1-5 TRBV6-1 few -
CASSHPGQVRETQYF TGTGCCAGCAGTCACCCGGGACAGGTCCGAGAGACCCAGTACTTC TRBJ2-5 TRBV28 - TRBD1
CASSPSGLAGSGTDTQYF TGCGCCAGCAGCCCTTCGGGACTAGCGGGGAGCGGCACAGATACGCAGTATTTT TRBJ2-3 TRBV4-1 - TRBD2
CASSPPGQLRFNTEAFF TGTGCCAGCTCACCGCCGGGACAGCTCAGATTTAACACTGAAGCTTTCTTT TRBJ1-1 TRBV18 - TRBD1
CSVAQDNTDTQYF TGCAGCGTTGCACAGGATAACACAGATACGCAGTATTTT TRBJ2-3 TRBV29-1 - -
CASTAVSVSPLHF TGTGCCAGCACCGCCGTGTCAGTCTCACCCCTCCACTTT TRBJ1-6 TRBV28 few -
CASKEGPTYEQYF TGTGCCAGCAAAGAGGGTCCCACCTACGAGCAGTACTTC TRBJ2-7 TRBV28 few -
CASSPHRHTFATDLSGNTIYF TGTGCCAGCTCACCACATAGACACACATTCGCCACGGATCTCTCTGGAAACACCATATATTTT TRBJ1-3 TRBV18 few -
CASSVRAGTLTDTQYF TGTGCCAGCAGCGTGCGAGCGGGTACCCTAACAGATACGCAGTATTTT TRBJ2-3 TRBV9 - -
CASSLGQGNYGYTF TGTGCCAGTAGCCTGGGACAGGGGAACTATGGCTACACCTTC TRBJ1-2 TRBV19 - TRBD1
CASSFGQGGEKLFF TGCGCCAGCAGCTTTGGACAGGGCGGTGAAAAACTGTTTTTT TRBJ1-4 TRBV5-1 - TRBD1
CASSPHIFSAYNEQFF TGTGCCAGCAGCCCCCATATTTTTTCAGCCTACAATGAGCAGTTCTTC TRBJ2-1 TRBV7-9 - -
CASSLGQGGNGYTF TGCGCCAGCAGCTTGGGACAGGGTGGTAATGGCTACACCTTC TRBJ1-2 TRBV5-1 - TRBD1
CSASRNKANYGYTF TGCAGCGCCTCGAGGAACAAGGCTAACTATGGCTACACCTTC TRBJ1-2 TRBV29-1 - -
CASSETGWIQPQHF TGTGCCAGCAGTGAGACAGGGTGGATTCAGCCCCAGCATTTT TRBJ1-5 TRBV25-1 - TRBD1
CASSGGPGFHNEQFF TGCGCCAGCAGCGGTGGTCCCGGGTTCCACAATGAGCAGTTCTTC TRBJ2-1 TRBV4-1 - -
CSVELAGTVLYNEQFF TGCAGCGTTGAACTTGCGGGGACAGTACTTTACAATGAGCAGTTCTTC TRBJ2-1 TRBV29-1 - -
CASSGQGFAEAFF TGTGCCAGCAGCGGACAGGGGTTCGCTGAAGCTTTCTTT TRBJ1-1 TRBV14 - TRBD1
CASSALVLETQYF TGTGCCAGCAGTGCGCTAGTTCTGGAGACCCAGTACTTC TRBJ2-5 TRBV2 - -
CASSSRPPGHSLRNYGYTF TGTGCCAGTAGTAGCAGACCCCCCGGACATTCGCTCCGTAACTATGGCTACACCTTC TRBJ1-2 TRBV19 few -
CASSLPGGLATNTGELFF TGTGCCAGCTCGCTCCCCGGAGGACTAGCAACCAACACCGGGGAGCTGTTTTTT TRBJ2-2 TRBV18 - TRBD2
CASSLDREGHEQYF TGTGCCAGCAGCTTAGACAGGGAGGGCCACGAGCAGTACTTC TRBJ2-7 TRBV11-2 - TRBD2
CASSLARQQISYNEQFF TGCGCCAGCAGCTTGGCGCGGCAGCAGATATCCTACAATGAGCAGTTCTTC TRBJ2-1 TRBV5-1 - -
CASSLRRTGAGELFF TGCGCCAGCAGCCTACGTCGGACAGGGGCCGGGGAGCTGTTTTTT TRBJ2-2 TRBV5-1 - TRBD1
CASSPTGESNTGELFF TGTGCCAGCTCTCCCACAGGGGAATCGAACACCGGGGAGCTGTTTTTT TRBJ2-2 TRBV18 - TRBD1
CASSPREGAVYGYTF TGTGCCAGCAGCCCACGGGAGGGGGCTGTGTATGGCTACACCTTC TRBJ1-2 TRBV6-6 - TRBD1
CASSPRSGTGGTGELFF TGTGCCAGCTCGCCCCGATCCGGGACAGGGGGAACCGGGGAGCTGTTTTTT TRBJ2-2 TRBV18 - TRBD1
CASSIGQGGETQYF TGTGCCAGCAGCATTGGACAGGGGGGGGAGACCCAGTACTTC TRBJ2-5 TRBV9 - TRBD1
CASSSTGLGTEAFF TGTGCCAGCAGCTCAACAGGGTTGGGCACTGAAGCTTTCTTT TRBJ1-1 TRBV7-9 once -
CASSPGLTGELMREKLFF TGTGCCAGCAGTCCAGGACTTACAGGGGAATTGATGCGAGAAAAACTGTTTTTT TRBJ1-4 TRBV28 - TRBD1
CASRYSGTDTQYF TGTGCCAGCAGATATAGCGGCACAGATACGCAGTATTTT TRBJ2-3 TRBV6-5 - -
CASSRAIWGFEETQYF TGTGCCAGTAGTCGGGCGATATGGGGCTTCGAAGAGACCCAGTACTTC TRBJ2-5 TRBV19 - -
CASSIGESDFRSF TGTGCCAGCAGCATTGGGGAGTCCGATTTCCGGTCCTTC TRBJ2-7 TRBV9 - -
CAISELAGAGNGYTF TGTGCCATCAGTGAGTTGGCGGGGGCTGGGAATGGCTACACCTTC TRBJ1-2 TRBV10-3 once -
CASRLTGSNSPLHF TGTGCCAGCAGATTGACAGGGAGCAATTCACCCCTCCACTTT TRBJ1-6 TRBV6-5 few TRBD1
CASSLYRGDGYTF TGTGCCAGCAGCTTATACAGGGGGGATGGCTACACCTTC TRBJ1-2 TRBV7-2 - TRBD1
CASSWDRDTEAFF TGCGCCAGCAGCTGGGACAGAGATACTGAAGCTTTCTTT TRBJ1-1 TRBV5-1 few TRBD1
CASSPVRGIGYTF TGTGCCAGCAGTCCCGTAAGAGGGATTGGCTACACCTTC TRBJ1-2 TRBV6-1 - -
CASSRSTGTFGETQYF TGTGCTAGCAGCCGGTCGACAGGCACCTTCGGGGAGACCCAGTACTTC TRBJ2-5 TRBV7-7 - -
CASRLGGLGINEKLFF TGTGCCAGCAGGCTGGGAGGACTAGGTATTAATGAAAAACTGTTTTTT TRBJ1-4 TRBV28 - -
CASSFGQGKPLHF TGTGCCAGCAGCTTTGGACAGGGCAAACCCCTCCACTTT TRBJ1-6 TRBV7-6 - TRBD1
CASSPSPQTGELFF TGTGCCAGCAGCCCCTCCCCCCAGACCGGGGAACTGTTTTTT TRBJ2-2 TRBV9 - -
CASRRQGVYEQYF TGTGCCAGCAGACGACAGGGGGTCTACGAGCAGTACTTC TRBJ2-7 TRBV27 - TRBD1
CASSLVLAGGEQFF TGTGCCAGCAGCTTGGTGTTAGCGGGGGGTGAGCAGTTCTTC TRBJ2-1 TRBV5-5 - TRBD2
CASSLSRNYGYTF TGTGCCAGCAGTTTATCGAGGAACTATGGCTACACCTTC TRBJ1-2 TRBV28 few -
CASSELWTAHTGELFF TGTGCCAGCAGTGAATTGTGGACAGCACATACCGGGGAGCTGTTTTTT TRBJ2-2 TRBV25-1 once -
CASSPLGGRETQYF TGTGCCAGCTCACCCCTCGGGGGAAGGGAGACCCAGTACTTC TRBJ2-5 TRBV18 - -
CASSFRDRGFNEQFF TGTGCCAGCAGTTTCCGGGACAGGGGATTCAATGAGCAGTTCTTC TRBJ2-1 TRBV27 few TRBD1